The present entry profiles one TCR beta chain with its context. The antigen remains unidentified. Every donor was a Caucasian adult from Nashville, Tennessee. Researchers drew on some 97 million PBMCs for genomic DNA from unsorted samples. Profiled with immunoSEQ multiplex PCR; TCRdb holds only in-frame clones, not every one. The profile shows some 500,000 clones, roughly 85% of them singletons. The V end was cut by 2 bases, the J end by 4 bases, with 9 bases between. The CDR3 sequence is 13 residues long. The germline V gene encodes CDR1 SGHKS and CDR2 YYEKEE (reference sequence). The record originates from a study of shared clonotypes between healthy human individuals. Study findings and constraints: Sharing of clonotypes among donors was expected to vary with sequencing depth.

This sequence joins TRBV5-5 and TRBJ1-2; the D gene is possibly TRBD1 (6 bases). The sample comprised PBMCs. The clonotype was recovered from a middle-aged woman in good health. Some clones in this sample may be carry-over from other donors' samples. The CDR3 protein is CASSLEQGYGYTF. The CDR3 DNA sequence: TGTGCCAGCAGCTTAGAACAGGGCTATGGCTACACCTTC.